The 32 T cell receptor beta chains presented below share a single source sample, sequenced in a study of identical twins. TCRdb processed the 5' RACE reads anew with MiXCR; each CDR3 protein has one entry. The sample lists some 330,000 distinct CDR3 sequences; 7% to 9.5% were seen once. Sequenced: naive T cells sorted from blood. These receptors all stem from a woman between 45 and 65 years old in good health.

This clonotype was seen a few times. The chain carries TRBV11-2 and TRBJ1-4; D not certain. The ends were cut back, 3 bases at V and 8 bases at J, with 13 bases in the middle. The CDR3 extends over 14 amino acids. CDR1 SGHAT and CDR2 FQNNGV come from the germline V gene. The CDR3 here is CASSLVFSGEKLFF. CDR3 DNA: TGTGCCAGCAGCTTGGTGTTTAGCGGAGAAAAACTGTTTTTT.

The chain recombines TRBV4-2 with TRBJ1-2; 9 bases are a match to TRBD1. Trimming cost V 2 bases and J 3 bases; bases outside gene matches: 10. The CDR3 extends over 17 amino acids. CDR1 is LGHNA and CDR2 is YNFKEQ in the germline V gene. CDR3 sequence: CASSQNPGQGHYYGYTF. DNA of the CDR3: TGTGCCAGCAGCCAAAACCCGGGACAGGGCCATTACTATGGCTACACCTTC.

The table lists this clonotype with many counts. This chain connects TRBV4-1 to TRBJ2-1, with D uncertain. The CDR3 is 13 amino acids. The V and J ends lost 2 bases and 7 bases respectively, with 9 bases between them. Germline values: CDR1 MGHRA, CDR2 YSYEKL. CDR3 region: CASSQISRNEQFF. CDR3 nucleotide sequence: TGCGCCAGCAGCCAAATCAGCAGGAATGAGCAGTTCTTC.

This clonotype has at least ten counts. The rearrangement uses TRBV6-5 and TRBJ2-5; D ambiguous. Trimming cost V 6 bases and J 7 bases, with 9 bases left between them. CDR3 size: 11 residues. Germline assignment: CDR1 MNHEY and CDR2 SVGAGI. The CDR3 sequence: CASRQWGTQYF. CDR3 coding DNA: TGTGCCAGCAGACAATGGGGGACCCAGTACTTC.

This clonotype has a count of ten or more. The gene calls are TRBV28 and TRBJ1-1; possible D gene TRBD1, 6 bases. This CDR3 contains 14 residues. Germline CDR1 and CDR2: MDHEN and SYDVKM. Between the trimmed V and J ends, which lost 6 bases and 2 bases, there was a span of 13 bases. CDR3 in amino acids: CASRIGGANTEAFF. The CDR3 DNA follows: TGTGCCAGCAGAATTGGGGGGGCTAACACTGAAGCTTTCTTT.

This clonotype came up many times. The chain recombines TRBV5-1 with TRBJ2-1; tentatively, D is TRBD2 (5 bases). V dropped 6 bases and J dropped 6 bases, with 16 bases sitting between them. The CDR3 sequence is 14 residues long. Looked up from germline, CDR1 is SGHRS and CDR2 is YFSETQ. CDR3 nucleotides: TGCGCCAGCACCCCCCCCCGGACTTCCAATGAGCAGTTCTTC. It translates to CASTPPRTSNEQFF.

This clonotype was counted many times. CDR3: CAPGGMNTEAFF. The CDR3 nucleotides are TGTGCGCCCGGGGGCATGAACACTGAAGCTTTCTTT. The rearrangement uses TRBV25-1 and TRBJ1-1; D perhaps matches TRBD1 (6 bases). Germline V gene sequence: CDR1 MGHDK, CDR2 SYGVNS. The CDR3 contains 12 residues.

This clonotype has just a few counts. V usage is TRBV2 and J usage is TRBJ1-6; D unresolved. The CDR3 runs to 13 residues. The germline V gene has CDR1 SNHLY and CDR2 FYNNEI. V was pared by 7 bases and J by 9 bases, with 13 bases between. CDR3 sequence: CASTPDDGSPLHF. The CDR3 nucleotides read TGTGCCAGCACCCCCGATGATGGTTCACCCCTCCACTTT.

This clonotype has only a few counts. The chain carries TRBV6-5 and TRBJ1-1; 7 bases are shared with TRBD1. Germline trimming cut 8 bases from V and 3 bases from J; bases unmatched to any gene: 6. The CDR3 is 13 residues long. CDR1 MNHEY and CDR2 SVGAGI come from the germline V gene. CDR3 amino acids: CASRIGGHTEAFF. CDR3 sequence (DNA): TGTGCCAGCCGGATAGGGGGCCACACTGAAGCTTTCTTT.

This clonotype turned up a few times. The chain recombines TRBV28 with TRBJ2-7; D is undetermined. This CDR3 spans 14 amino acids. The germline V gene has CDR1 MDHEN and CDR2 SYDVKM. V dropped 5 bases and J dropped 4 bases, with 15 bases sitting between them. The CDR3 reads CASSLRALVYEQYF. DNA of the CDR3: TGTGCCAGCAGTCTCCGGGCCCTCGTTTACGAGCAGTACTTC. Variable domain in full (rest from reference TRBV28 and TRBJ2-7): DVKVTQSSRYLVKRTGEKVFLECVQDMDHENMFWYRQDPGLGLRLIYFSYDVKMKEKGDIPEGYSVSREKKERFSLILESASTNQTSMYLCASSLRALVYEQYFGPGTRLTVT.

The chain employs TRBV5-1 and TRBJ2-5; D might be TRBD1 or TRBD2, each matching 5 bases. The CDR3 contains 14 residues. Germline V lookup: CDR1 SGHRS, CDR2 YFSETQ. The ends were cut back, 4 bases at V and 4 bases at J, with 14 bases in the middle. The CDR3 bases are TGCGCCAGCAGCCCCGGGACCCCGGGAGAGACCCAGTACTTC. Its protein is CASSPGTPGETQYF. The variable domain in full, completed from reference TRBV5-1 and TRBJ2-5, reads KAGVTQTPRYLIKTRGQQVTLSCSPISGHRSVSWYQQTPGQGLQFLFEYFSETQRNKGNFPGRFSGRQFSNSRSEMNVSTLELGDSALYLCASSPGTPGETQYFGPGTRLLVL.

This clonotype occurred many times. The rearrangement links TRBV24-1 to TRBJ1-1; perhaps TRBD1 as D (5 bases). The CDR3 contains 14 residues. CDR1 and CDR2 from the germline V gene are KGHDR and SFDVKD. V was cut by 5 bases and J by 0 bases, with 9 bases left in between. CDR3 residues: CATSVSGLNTEAFF. The CDR3 nucleotides are TGTGCCACCAGTGTTTCAGGGTTGAACACTGAAGCTTTCTTT.

This chain links TRBV7-6 with TRBJ2-7, with 8 positions matching TRBD2. Germline trimming cut 1 base from V and 4 bases from J; bases unmatched to any gene: 6. Germline V gives CDR1 SGHVS, CDR2 FNYEAQ. This CDR3 spans 15 amino acids. In DNA form, the CDR3 reads TGTGCCAGCAGCTTAGGTTCGGGAGGGGCGTACGAGCAGTACTTC. It is translated as CASSLGSGGAYEQYF.

At least ten counts were recorded for this clonotype. This rearrangement joins TRBV7-9 to TRBJ2-1; 7 bases fit TRBD2. Per the germline V gene, CDR1 is SEHNR and CDR2 is FQNEAQ (reference sequence). Trimming cost V 5 bases and J 6 bases; bases outside gene matches: 16. The CDR3 loop spans 17 amino acids. The CDR3 reads CASSPPGGGPLGNEQFF. The DNA of the CDR3 is TGTGCCAGCAGCCCCCCGGGGGGAGGGCCCCTTGGCAATGAGCAGTTCTTC.

This clonotype was detected only a few times. This chain uses TRBV4-1 with TRBJ1-5; D is ambiguous. Per germline, CDR1 MGHRA and CDR2 YSYEKL. Trimming removed 2 bases at V and 5 bases at J, with 10 bases between. This CDR3 is built from 14 residues. The CDR3 coding sequence is TGCGCCAGCAGCCAAAGGATAATCTATCAGCCCCAGCATTTT. Protein sequence: CASSQRIIYQPQHF.

This clonotype has at least ten counts. V usage is TRBV4-1 and J usage is TRBJ2-3; 9 bases match TRBD2. This CDR3 spans 14 amino acids. Unmatched junction bases numbered 2, after V lost 6 bases and J lost 1 base. The germline gives CDR1 MGHRA, CDR2 YSYEKL. The CDR3 protein is CASRVAGGTDTQYF. The CDR3 bases are TGCGCCAGCAGAGTAGCGGGAGGCACAGATACGCAGTATTTT.

The chain is built from TRBV2 and TRBJ2-5, with 13 bases identical to TRBD2. The length of the CDR3 is 15 residues. Germline V gene data show CDR1 as SNHLY and CDR2 as FYNNEI. The trim removed 4 bases at V and 4 bases at J, leaving 3 bases unmatched. CDR3 bases: TGTGCCAGCAGTGGGACTAGCGGGAGTTCAGAGACCCAGTACTTC. It yields the protein CASSGTSGSSETQYF. Variable domain in full (rest from reference TRBV2 and TRBJ2-5): EPEVTQTPSHQVTQMGQEVILRCVPISNHLYFYWYRQILGQKVEFLVSFYNNEISEKSEIFDDQFSVERPDGSNFTLKIRSTKLEDSAMYFCASSGTSGSSETQYFGPGTRLLVL.

This clonotype has a handful of counts. This rearrangement joins TRBV15 to TRBJ2-5; 9 bases are shared with TRBD1. Germline V gene sequence: CDR1 LNHNV, CDR2 YYDKDF (reference sequence). The trim removed 1 base at V and 9 bases at J, leaving 9 bases unmatched. The CDR3 is made up of 15 amino acids. The CDR3 sequence is CATSRGDRASGAQYF. CDR3 coding DNA: TGTGCCACCAGCAGAGGGGACAGGGCTTCGGGGGCCCAGTACTTC.

The chain combines TRBV3-1 with TRBJ2-3; D not certain. Trimming took off 3 bases at V and 4 bases at J, with 5 bases between the two ends. The CDR3 is 12 residues long. From germline, CDR1 is LGHDT and CDR2 YNNKEL (reference sequence). CDR3 residues: CASSHGADTQYF. In DNA form, the CDR3 reads TGTGCCAGCAGCCATGGAGCAGATACGCAGTATTTT.

The chain joins TRBV7-3 to TRBJ2-3, with 7 bases identical to TRBD1. The trim removed 4 bases at V and 2 bases at J, leaving 6 bases unmatched. The CDR3 runs to 15 residues. CDR1 SGHTA and CDR2 FQGTGA come from the germline V gene. CDR3 in amino acids: CASSSGGSTTDTQYF. CDR3 coding DNA: TGTGCCAGCAGCTCAGGGGGATCCACCACAGATACGCAGTATTTT.

This clonotype has just a few counts. The chain couples TRBV19 to TRBJ2-7, with TRBD1 identical over 12 bases. Germline trimming cut 4 bases from V and 3 bases from J; bases unmatched to any gene: 4. Germline loops: CDR1 LNHDA, CDR2 SQIVND (reference sequence). The CDR3 runs 15 residues. The DNA of the CDR3 is TGTGCCAGTAGTACCGGGACAGGGGGCTTCTACGAGCAGTACTTC. Its translation: CASSTGTGGFYEQYF.

This clonotype has just a few counts. This sequence joins TRBV11-3 and TRBJ2-3; D is unclear. Trimming took off 9 bases at V and 7 bases at J, with 17 bases between the two ends. Germline CDR1 and CDR2: SGHNT and YENEEA. CDR3 length: 13 residues. As DNA, the CDR3 is TGTGCCAGTGTTGACGAACCCACCAATACGCAGTATTTT. Encoded protein: CASVDEPTNTQYF.

This clonotype was detected ten times or more. V usage is TRBV12-3 or TRBV12-4 and J usage is TRBJ2-1, with 9 bases aligning to TRBD2. The V segment lost 1 base and the J segment 10 bases; nucleotides outside the gene matches: 2. This CDR3 has 13 residues. The chain's CDR3 is CASSLGTSVEQFF. CDR3 DNA sequence: TGTGCCAGCAGTTTAGGGACTAGCGTGGAGCAGTTCTTC.

This clonotype has a handful of counts. The J gene is TRBJ1-1, the V gene TRBV5-1, with a weak D call TRBD1 (5 bases). The CDR3 loop spans 15 amino acids. The germline V gene has CDR1 SGHRS and CDR2 YFSETQ. V dropped 0 bases and J dropped 2 bases, with 11 bases sitting between them. CDR3 bases: TGCGCCAGCAGCTTGGCTAGGCAGGGTAACACTGAAGCTTTCTTT. Translated: CASSLARQGNTEAFF.

This clonotype appeared a few times. The chain carries TRBV19 and TRBJ2-7; D gene ambiguous. The CDR3 extends over 11 amino acids. Trimming left V 4 bases short and J 5 bases short, with 6 bases between. The germline CDR1 and CDR2 sequences are LNHDA and SQIVND (reference sequence). CDR3 sequence reads: CASSNRNEQYF. Written as DNA, the CDR3 is TGTGCCAGTAGTAACCGAAACGAGCAGTACTTC.

This clonotype was seen a few times. The chain is built from TRBV24-1 and TRBJ2-1; 12 bases agree with TRBD2. In germline, CDR1 is KGHDR, CDR2 SFDVKD. The V segment lost 1 base and the J segment 10 bases; nucleotides outside the gene matches: 13. This CDR3 contains 18 residues. The CDR3 bases are TGTGCCACCAGTGATTTCCCCTCGACTAGCGGGAGAGGGCGGGAGCAGTTCTTC. Translation: CATSDFPSTSGRGREQFF.

The sample holds many counts of this clonotype. This chain connects TRBV4-1 to TRBJ2-3; 11 bases are shared with TRBD1. J lost 4 bases, V lost 4 bases, and 10 bases had no gene match. This CDR3 region has 17 residues. The germline V gene encodes CDR1 MGHRA and CDR2 YSYEKL. CDR3 sequence: CASSLEAGDRGADTQYF. CDR3 in DNA: TGCGCCAGCAGCCTTGAAGCAGGGGACAGGGGGGCAGATACGCAGTATTTT.

This clonotype was counted a few times. This rearrangement joins TRBV5-1 to TRBJ2-7, with D hard to call. Trimming cost V 3 bases and J 2 bases, with 6 bases left between them. There are 12 residues in the CDR3. Germline V gene lookup returns CDR1 SGHRS and CDR2 YFSETQ. The CDR3 here is CASSSATYEQYF. The CDR3 nucleotides are TGCGCCAGCAGCTCCGCTACCTACGAGCAGTACTTC.

The J gene is TRBJ2-2, the V gene TRBV14, with TRBD1 as a possible D gene (5 bases). Trimming stripped 1 base from V and 4 bases from J, with 10 bases between. Germline-derived CDR1 and CDR2 are SGHDN and FVKESK. CDR3 length equals 15 residues. The CDR3 protein is CASSQATGATGELFF. The CDR3 bases are TGTGCCAGCAGCCAAGCTACAGGAGCCACCGGGGAGCTGTTTTTT.

This clonotype was counted at least ten times. The V call is TRBV6-6, the J call TRBJ2-4; 7 positions match TRBD1. Per germline, CDR1 MNHNY and CDR2 SVGAGI (reference sequence). This CDR3 contains 12 residues. Unmatched junction bases numbered 5, after V lost 8 bases and J lost 7 bases. This CDR3 is CASQQGDNIQYF. The CDR3 DNA sequence: TGTGCCAGCCAGCAGGGGGACAACATTCAGTACTTC.

There are many counts of this clonotype. The chain recombines TRBV5-1 with TRBJ2-1; a weak D match, TRBD2 (5 bases). The CDR3 is made up of 14 amino acids. Trimming removed 3 bases from V and 5 bases from J, with 12 bases in between. Germline V gene sequence: CDR1 SGHRS, CDR2 YFSETQ. As DNA, the CDR3 is TGCGCCAGCAGCTCCTCGGGGATACACAATGAGCAGTTCTTC. Protein: CASSSSGIHNEQFF.

The chain recombines TRBV5-4 with TRBJ1-1, with a tentative D call TRBD1 (5 bases). Trimming removed 0 bases from V and 2 bases from J, with 14 bases in between. The germline gives CDR1 SGHNT, CDR2 YYREEE (reference sequence). The CDR3 extends over 16 amino acids. CDR3 region: CASSLGVRVKNTEAFF. The CDR3 nucleotides read TGTGCCAGCAGCTTGGGTGTCAGGGTGAAAAACACTGAAGCTTTCTTT.